This TCR beta chain was sequenced in a study of vaccination and CD4 T cells after COVID-19. Study at large: Samples after vaccination came a median approximately 2.5 months past dose two, ranging 14 to 241. A CEFX pool, an HIV-1 Nef pool, or no peptide went to control cultures.

In the case of this clonotype: Its matching antigen is unknown.

Study-wide findings and caveats: Of the reactive clones in convalescent patients, a median about 85% showed up only post-vaccination.

Treatment meaning: approximately 9-day PBMC culture with coronavirus spike peptide pools or control peptides (ViraFEST assay). IL-2 (about 9.3 IU/ml) and peptide pools (10 ug/ml) were added to cultures of under 2.5 million PBMCs per well. The Oncomine TCR Beta short-read assay was applied to DNA of cultured CD4+ T cells. TCRdb used MiXCR to reprocess the PCR reads, holding one entry per CDR3 protein. The data contain some 16,000 distinct CDR3 sequences, approximately 50% of them singletons. This TCR derives from a human donor who had recovered from COVID-19. The sequenced material came from CD4+ T cells from blood, cultured in vitro.

CDR3 loop: CASSYRGERTEAFF. The CDR3 coding sequence is TGTGCCAGCAGCTACAGGGGTGAAAGGACTGAAGCTTTCTTT. The chain combines TRBV27 with TRBJ1-1, with 7 bases aligning to TRBD1. Germline loops: CDR1 MNHEY, CDR2 SMNVEV (reference sequence). V shed 6 bases, J shed 5 bases, and the junction held 9 bases outside the gene matches. The length of the CDR3 is 14 residues.